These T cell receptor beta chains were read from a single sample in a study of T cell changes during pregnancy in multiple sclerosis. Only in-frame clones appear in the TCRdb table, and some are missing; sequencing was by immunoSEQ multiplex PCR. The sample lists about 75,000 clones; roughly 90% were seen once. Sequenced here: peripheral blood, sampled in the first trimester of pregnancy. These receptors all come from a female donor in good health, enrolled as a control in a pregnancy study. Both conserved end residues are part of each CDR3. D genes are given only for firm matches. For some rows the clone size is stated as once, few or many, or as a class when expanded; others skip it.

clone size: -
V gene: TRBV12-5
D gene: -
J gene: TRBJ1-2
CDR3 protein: CASEGEDYGYTF
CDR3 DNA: TGTGCTAGTGAGGGGGAAGACTATGGCTACACCTTC

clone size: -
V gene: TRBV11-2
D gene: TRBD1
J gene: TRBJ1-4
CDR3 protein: CASSIRDSEKLFF
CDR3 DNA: TGTGCCAGCAGCATCCGGGACAGTGAAAAACTGTTTTTT

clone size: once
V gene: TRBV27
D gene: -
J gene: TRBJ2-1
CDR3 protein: CASSLSRNNEQFF
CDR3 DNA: TGTGCCAGCAGTTTAAGCAGGAACAATGAGCAGTTCTTC

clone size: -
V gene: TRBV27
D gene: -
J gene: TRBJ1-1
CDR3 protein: CASSTSTAAGAFF
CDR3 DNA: TGTGCCAGCAGTACCTCGACGGCTGCGGGGGCTTTCTTT

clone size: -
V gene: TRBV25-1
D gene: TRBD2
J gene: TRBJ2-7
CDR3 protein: CASSVWTSGSYEQYF
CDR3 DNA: TGTGCCAGCAGTGTATGGACTAGCGGCTCCTACGAGCAGTACTTC

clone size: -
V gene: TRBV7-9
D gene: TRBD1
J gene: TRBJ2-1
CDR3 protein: CASSPEPTGSPYNEQFF
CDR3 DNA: TGTGCCAGCAGCCCGGAACCGACAGGGTCCCCCTACAATGAGCAGTTCTTC

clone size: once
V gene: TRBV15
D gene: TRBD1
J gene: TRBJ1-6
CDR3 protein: CATSRDDRGLGNSPLHF
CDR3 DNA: TGTGCCACCAGCAGAGATGACAGGGGGCTAGGTAATTCACCCCTCCACTTT

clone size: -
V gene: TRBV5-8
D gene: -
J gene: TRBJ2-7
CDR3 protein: CASSLAFPYEQYF
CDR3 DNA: TGTGCCAGCAGCTTGGCCTTCCCCTACGAGCAGTACTTC

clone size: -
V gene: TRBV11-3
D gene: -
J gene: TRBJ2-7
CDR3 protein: CASSLGRAASAPGYEQYF
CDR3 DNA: TGTGCCAGCAGCTTAGGGCGGGCCGCATCGGCCCCCGGGTACGAGCAGTACTTC

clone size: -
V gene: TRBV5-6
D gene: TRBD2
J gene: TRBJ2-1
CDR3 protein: CASSLVGGGYNEQFF
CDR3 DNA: TGTGCCAGCAGCTTGGTCGGGGGGGGGTACAATGAGCAGTTCTTC

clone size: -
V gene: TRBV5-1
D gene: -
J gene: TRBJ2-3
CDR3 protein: CASSLGLTSTDTQYF
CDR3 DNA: TGCGCCAGCAGCTTGGGACTTACCTCCACAGATACGCAGTATTTT

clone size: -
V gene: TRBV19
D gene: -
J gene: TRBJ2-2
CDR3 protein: CASTGAGEAGELFF
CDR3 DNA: TGTGCCAGTACGGGGGCGGGAGAAGCCGGGGAGCTGTTTTTT

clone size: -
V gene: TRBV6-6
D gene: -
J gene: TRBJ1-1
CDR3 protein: CASGGSTEAFF
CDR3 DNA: TGTGCCAGCGGAGGAAGTACTGAAGCTTTCTTT

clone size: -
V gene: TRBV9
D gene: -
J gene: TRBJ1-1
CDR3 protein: CASSVAGRVSEAFF
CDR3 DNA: TGTGCCAGCAGCGTAGCCGGCAGGGTCTCCGAAGCTTTCTTT

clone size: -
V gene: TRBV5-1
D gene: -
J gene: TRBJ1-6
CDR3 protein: CASSLELQGRGNSPLHF
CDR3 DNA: TGCGCCAGCAGCTTGGAATTACAGGGAAGAGGTAATTCACCCCTCCACTTT

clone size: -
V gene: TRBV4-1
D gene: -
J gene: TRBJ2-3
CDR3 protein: CASSPGGGTDTQYF
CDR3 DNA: TGCGCCAGCAGCCCGGGGGGCGGGACAGATACGCAGTATTTT

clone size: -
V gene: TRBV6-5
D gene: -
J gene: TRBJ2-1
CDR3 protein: CAIRWGVGSNEQFF
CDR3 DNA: TGTGCCATCCGATGGGGGGTAGGCTCCAATGAGCAGTTCTTC

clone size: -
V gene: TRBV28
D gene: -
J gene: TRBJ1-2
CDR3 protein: CASSLTLRGEGYTF
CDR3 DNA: TGTGCCAGCAGTTTAACCCTACGGGGGGAGGGCTACACCTTC

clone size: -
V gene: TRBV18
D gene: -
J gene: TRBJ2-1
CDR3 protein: CASSQGPWNEQFF
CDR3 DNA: TGTGCCAGCTCGCAGGGGCCTTGGAATGAGCAGTTCTTC

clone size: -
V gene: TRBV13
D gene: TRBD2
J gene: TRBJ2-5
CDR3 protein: CASSLGGGRETQYF
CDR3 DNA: TGTGCCAGCAGCTTAGGGGGCGGGAGGGAGACCCAGTACTTC

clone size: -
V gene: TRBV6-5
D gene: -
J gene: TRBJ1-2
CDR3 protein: CASIGGAGYGYTF
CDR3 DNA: TGTGCCAGCATCGGGGGGGCGGGCTATGGCTACACCTTC

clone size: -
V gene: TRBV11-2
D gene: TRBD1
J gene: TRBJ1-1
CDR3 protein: CASSPWADRGAFF
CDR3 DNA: TGTGCCAGCAGCCCCTGGGCTGACAGGGGAGCTTTCTTT

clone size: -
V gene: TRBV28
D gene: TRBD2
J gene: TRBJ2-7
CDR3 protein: CASSMGGDYEQYF
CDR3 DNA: TGTGCCAGCAGTATGGGAGGGGACTACGAGCAGTACTTC

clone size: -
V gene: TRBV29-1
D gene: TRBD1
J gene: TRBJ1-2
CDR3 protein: CSVEGAPPGGGYGYTF
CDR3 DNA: TGCAGCGTTGAAGGTGCCCCTCCAGGGGGAGGCTATGGCTACACCTTC

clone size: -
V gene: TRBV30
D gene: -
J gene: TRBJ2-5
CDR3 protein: CAWSDPPTRPSETQYF
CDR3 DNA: TGTGCCTGGAGTGACCCCCCTACACGGCCTAGTGAGACCCAGTACTTC

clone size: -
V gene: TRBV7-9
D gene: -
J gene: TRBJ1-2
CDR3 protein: CASSPQGSNRGYTF
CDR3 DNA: TGTGCCAGCAGCCCACAGGGATCGAACCGTGGCTACACCTTC

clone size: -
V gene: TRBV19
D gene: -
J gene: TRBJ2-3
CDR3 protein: CASSIGQATDTQYF
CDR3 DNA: TGTGCCAGTAGTATAGGACAGGCCACAGATACGCAGTATTTT

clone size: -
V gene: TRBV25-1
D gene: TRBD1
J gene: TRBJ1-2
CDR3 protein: CASSFEPGQGGIGYTF
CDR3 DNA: TGTGCCAGCAGTTTTGAACCGGGACAGGGGGGAATTGGCTACACCTTC

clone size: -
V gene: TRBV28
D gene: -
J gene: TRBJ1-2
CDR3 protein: CASSLFTAQVHGYTF
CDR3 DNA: TGTGCCAGCAGTTTGTTCACCGCACAGGTTCATGGCTACACCTTC

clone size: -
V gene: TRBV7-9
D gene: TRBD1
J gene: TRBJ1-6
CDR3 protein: CASSLGQGFYNSPLHF
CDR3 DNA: TGTGCCAGCAGCTTAGGACAGGGGTTTTATAATTCACCCCTCCACTTT

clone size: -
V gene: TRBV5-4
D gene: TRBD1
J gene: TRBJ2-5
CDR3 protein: CASSFRDRVYETQYF
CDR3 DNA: TGTGCCAGCAGCTTCCGGGACAGGGTTTATGAGACCCAGTACTTC

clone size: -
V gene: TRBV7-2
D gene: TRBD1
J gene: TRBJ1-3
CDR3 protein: CASSPRTGPKNTIYF
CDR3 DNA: TGTGCCAGCAGCCCTAGGACAGGGCCTAAGAACACCATATATTTT

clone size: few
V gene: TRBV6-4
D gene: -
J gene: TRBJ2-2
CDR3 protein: CASSDTPGTGELFF
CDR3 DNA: TGTGCCAGCAGTGACACACCAGGTACCGGGGAGCTGTTTTTT

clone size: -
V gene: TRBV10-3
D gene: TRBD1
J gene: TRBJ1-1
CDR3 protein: CAISLQLTGSTEAFF
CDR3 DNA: TGTGCCATCAGTCTCCAACTGACAGGGAGCACTGAAGCTTTCTTT

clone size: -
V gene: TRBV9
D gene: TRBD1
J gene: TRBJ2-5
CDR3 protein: CASSGRGLQETQYF
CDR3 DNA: TGTGCCAGCAGCGGCAGGGGGCTTCAAGAGACCCAGTACTTC

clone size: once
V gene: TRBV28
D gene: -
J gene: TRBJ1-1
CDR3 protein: CASSAPEEREAFF
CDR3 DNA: TGTGCCAGCAGTGCCCCCGAGGAACGGGAAGCTTTCTTT

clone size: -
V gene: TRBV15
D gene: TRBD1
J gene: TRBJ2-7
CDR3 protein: CATSRPGQVTYEQYF
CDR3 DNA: TGTGCCACCAGCAGGCCGGGACAGGTGACCTACGAGCAGTACTTC

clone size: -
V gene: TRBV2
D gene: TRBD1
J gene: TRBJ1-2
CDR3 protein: CASSLEGTAYGYTF
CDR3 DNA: TGTGCCAGCAGCCTCGAGGGGACAGCCTATGGCTACACCTTC

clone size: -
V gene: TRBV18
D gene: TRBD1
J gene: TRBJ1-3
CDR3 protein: CASSPLGQGTSGNTIYF
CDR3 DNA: TGTGCCAGCTCACCGCTCGGACAGGGTACTTCTGGAAACACCATATATTTT

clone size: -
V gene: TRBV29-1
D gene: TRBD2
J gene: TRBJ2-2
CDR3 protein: CSVQLAGGRRTGELFF
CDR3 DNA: TGCAGCGTTCAGCTAGCGGGGGGGCGAAGGACCGGGGAGCTGTTTTTT

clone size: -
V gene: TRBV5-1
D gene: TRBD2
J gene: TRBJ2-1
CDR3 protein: CASSFGGVYNEQFF
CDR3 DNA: TGCGCCAGCAGCTTCGGGGGGGTTTACAATGAGCAGTTCTTC

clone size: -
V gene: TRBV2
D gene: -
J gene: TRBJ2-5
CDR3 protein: CASSEARGSETQYF
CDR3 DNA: TGTGCCAGCAGTGAAGCAAGGGGGTCAGAGACCCAGTACTTC

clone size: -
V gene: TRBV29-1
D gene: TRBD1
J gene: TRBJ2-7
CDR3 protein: CSVERQGGNEQYF
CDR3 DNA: TGCAGCGTTGAACGACAGGGGGGCAACGAGCAGTACTTC

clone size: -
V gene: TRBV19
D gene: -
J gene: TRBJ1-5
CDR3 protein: CASMGGVIMSPQHF
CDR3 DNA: TGTGCCAGTATGGGGGGGGTTATTATGTCGCCCCAGCATTTT

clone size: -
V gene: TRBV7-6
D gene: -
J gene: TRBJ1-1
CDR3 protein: CASTTSGLLNTEAFF
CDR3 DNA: TGTGCCAGCACCACCTCCGGACTCTTGAACACTGAAGCTTTCTTT

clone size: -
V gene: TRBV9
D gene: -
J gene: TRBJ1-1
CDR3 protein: CASSVGAGPSREAFF
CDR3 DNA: TGTGCCAGCAGCGTAGGAGCAGGGCCCTCCCGTGAAGCTTTCTTT

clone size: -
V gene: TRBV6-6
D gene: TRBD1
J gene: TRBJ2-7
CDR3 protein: CASSYDRAGTYEQYF
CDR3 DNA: TGTGCCAGCAGTTACGACAGGGCCGGAACCTACGAGCAGTACTTC

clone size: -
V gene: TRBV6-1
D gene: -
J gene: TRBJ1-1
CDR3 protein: CASSESRVNTEAFF
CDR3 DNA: TGTGCCAGCAGCGAGTCCAGGGTGAACACTGAAGCTTTCTTT

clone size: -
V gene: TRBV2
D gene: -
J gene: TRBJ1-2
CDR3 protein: CASSGGTRASGYTF
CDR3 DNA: TGTGCCAGCAGTGGCGGGACTCGCGCCAGCGGCTACACCTTC

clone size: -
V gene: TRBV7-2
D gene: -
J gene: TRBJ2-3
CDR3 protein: CASSLFRGSTDTQYF
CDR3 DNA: TGTGCCAGCAGCTTATTCCGCGGGAGCACAGATACGCAGTATTTT